This T cell receptor (beta chain) derives from a study of CD8 T cells in Susac syndrome. V lost 7 bases and J 5 bases, leaving 8 bases between the germline ends. The CDR3 extends over 11 amino acids. In germline, CDR1 is ENHRY, CDR2 SYGVKD. RNA, at about 0.45 to 1 ug, was reverse transcribed with random hexamers. MiXCR, applied by TCRdb to the immunoSEQ multiplex PCR reads, yields one record per CDR3 protein. The sample holds 150,000 to 250,000 distinct CDR3 sequences; about 95% are singletons and the top ten take under 0.095%. The sample was CD4+ T cells from PBMCs. The V call is TRBV10-3, the J call TRBJ2-5, with D tentatively TRBD1 or TRBD2 (6 bases each). The TCR sequence derives from a human donor with multiple sclerosis. CDR3 in amino acids: CAIKGGETQYF. CDR3 DNA: TGTGCCATCAAAGGGGGGGAGACCCAGTACTTC.